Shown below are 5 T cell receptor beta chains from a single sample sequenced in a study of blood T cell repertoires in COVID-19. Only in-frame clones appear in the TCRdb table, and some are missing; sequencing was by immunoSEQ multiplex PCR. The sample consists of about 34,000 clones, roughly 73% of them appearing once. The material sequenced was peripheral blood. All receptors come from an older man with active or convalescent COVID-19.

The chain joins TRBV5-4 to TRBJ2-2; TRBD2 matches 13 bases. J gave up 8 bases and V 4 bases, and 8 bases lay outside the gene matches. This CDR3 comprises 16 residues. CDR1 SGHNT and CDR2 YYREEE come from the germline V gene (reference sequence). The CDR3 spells CASSDPGLAGTGELFF. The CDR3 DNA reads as TGTGCCAGCAGCGACCCGGGACTAGCGGGAACTGGGGAGCTGTTTTTT.

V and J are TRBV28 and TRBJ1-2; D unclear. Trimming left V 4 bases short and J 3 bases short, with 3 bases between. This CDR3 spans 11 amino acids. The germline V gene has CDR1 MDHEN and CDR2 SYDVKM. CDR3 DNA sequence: TGTGCCAGCAGTTCGGACTATGGCTACACCTTC. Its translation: CASSSDYGYTF.

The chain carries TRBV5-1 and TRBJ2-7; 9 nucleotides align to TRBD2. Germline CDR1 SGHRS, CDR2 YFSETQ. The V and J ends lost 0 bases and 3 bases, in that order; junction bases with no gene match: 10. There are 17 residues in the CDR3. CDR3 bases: TGCGCCAGCAGCTTGGAGGGTAGCGGGGGATTATACTACGAGCAGTACTTC. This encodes CASSLEGSGGLYYEQYF.

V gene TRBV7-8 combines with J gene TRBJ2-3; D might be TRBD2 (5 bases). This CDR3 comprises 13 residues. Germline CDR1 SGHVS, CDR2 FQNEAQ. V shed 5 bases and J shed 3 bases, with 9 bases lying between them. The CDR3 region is CASSLGETDTQYF. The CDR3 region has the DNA TGTGCCAGCAGCCTCGGGGAGACAGATACGCAGTATTTT.

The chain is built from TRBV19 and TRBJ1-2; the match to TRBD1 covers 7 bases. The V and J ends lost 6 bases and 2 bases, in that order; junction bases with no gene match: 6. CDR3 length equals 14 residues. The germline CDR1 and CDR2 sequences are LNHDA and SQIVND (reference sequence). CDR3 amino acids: CASRQGTANYGYTF. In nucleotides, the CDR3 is TGTGCCAGTAGACAAGGGACAGCCAACTATGGCTACACCTTC.